These 24 T cell receptor beta chains came from one sample sequenced in a study of blood T cell repertoires in COVID-19. Clones were read by immunoSEQ multiplex PCR, and TCRdb kept only the in-frame ones, dropping some. The sample has roughly 200,000 clones, 87% seen once. The specimen sequenced was peripheral blood. The receptors stem from a woman aged 18-35 years who had recovered from COVID-19.

This clone occurred many times. V gene TRBV7-9 combines with J gene TRBJ2-3; maybe TRBD2 (5 bases). Trimming stripped 8 bases from V and 4 bases from J, with 10 bases between. Germline CDR1 SEHNR, CDR2 FQNEAQ (reference sequence). The CDR3 totals 12 residues. The CDR3 loop reads CASDGGPDTQYF. CDR3 nucleotide sequence: TGTGCCAGCGACGGAGGCCCAGATACGCAGTATTTT.

The CDR3 is CASSNNYEQYF. The CDR3 DNA follows: TGTGCCAGCAGTAACAACTACGAGCAGTACTTC. The chain couples TRBV12-3 or TRBV12-4 to TRBJ2-7; no clear D gene. Trimming took 5 bases from V and 3 from J, leaving 5 bases between them. The CDR3 totals 11 residues.

This chain links TRBV7-6 with TRBJ2-1, with TRBD2 identical over 12 bases. CDR1 is SGHVS and CDR2 is FNYEAQ in the germline V gene. With 10 bases clipped from V and 5 bases from J, the junction kept 15 bases outside the gene matches. This CDR3 has 17 amino acids. The CDR3 protein is CATTLASGLAGHNEQFF. The DNA of the CDR3 is TGTGCCACAACGCTAGCCTCGGGACTAGCGGGCCACAATGAGCAGTTCTTC.

This rearrangement joins TRBV6-5 to TRBJ1-2; 7 bases align to TRBD1. CDR1 and CDR2 from the germline V gene are MNHEY and SVGAGI. The V gene end was trimmed by 3 bases and the J gene end by 2 bases; junction bases not matched to a gene: 9. The CDR3 runs to 16 residues. CDR3 nucleotide sequence: TGTGCCAGCAGTTATAAAGGGGGCAAGAGCAACTATGGCTACACCTTC. As protein: CASSYKGGKSNYGYTF.

This rearrangement joins TRBV19 to TRBJ2-2; 9 positions match TRBD1. V dropped 3 bases and J dropped 7; count of bases not matched to a gene: 9. Per germline, CDR1 LNHDA and CDR2 SQIVND (reference sequence). The CDR3 is made up of 16 amino acids. CDR3 DNA sequence: TGTGCCAGTAGTATCAGGGACAGGGCGAACGGCGGGGAGCTGTTTTTT. As protein: CASSIRDRANGGELFF.

This clone was seen once. The chain carries TRBV19 and TRBJ2-2; D is ambiguous. The CDR3 length is 13 residues. Trimming removed 1 base at V and 4 bases at J, with 4 bases between. Germline-derived CDR1 and CDR2 are LNHDA and SQIVND (reference sequence). This CDR3 reads CASSIVITGELFF. CDR3 DNA: TGTGCCAGTAGTATAGTTATCACCGGGGAGCTGTTTTTT.

The chain combines TRBV5-1 with TRBJ1-2; D gene ambiguous. The germline V gene encodes CDR1 SGHRS and CDR2 YFSETQ. Trimming cost V 1 base and J 2 bases, with 15 bases left between them. This CDR3 spans 16 amino acids. This CDR3 reads CASSLFVSRANYGYTF. The CDR3 DNA follows: TGCGCCAGCAGCTTGTTTGTCTCTCGCGCCAACTATGGCTACACCTTC.

This rearrangement joins TRBV19 to TRBJ1-2, with 12 bases matching TRBD1. The CDR3 is made up of 13 amino acids. Germline values: CDR1 LNHDA, CDR2 SQIVND (reference sequence). V shed 3 bases, J shed 10 bases, and the junction held 3 bases outside the gene matches. CDR3 residues: CASSIGTGGDYTF. CDR3 bases: TGTGCCAGTAGTATCGGGACAGGGGGCGACTACACCTTC.

V gene TRBV29-1 combines with J gene TRBJ2-7; possible D gene TRBD1, 6 bases. The CDR3 is 11 amino acids. Germline CDR1 and CDR2: SQVTM and ANQGSEA. The V and J ends lost 7 bases and 4 bases respectively, with 11 bases between them. CDR3 in amino acids: CSAYREYEQYF. The DNA for the CDR3 is TGCAGCGCCTACAGGGAATACGAGCAGTACTTC.

The chain joins TRBV6-2 or TRBV6-3 to TRBJ2-3; no clear D. The CDR3 has 15 amino acids. Germline-derived CDR1 and CDR2 are MNHEY and SVGEGT. V lost 6 bases and J lost 0, with 13 bases in between. DNA for the CDR3: TGTGCCAGCAGCAATGGGCAGCTTAGCACAGATACGCAGTATTTT. Translating it yields CASSNGQLSTDTQYF.

The chain combines TRBV6-5 with TRBJ2-3; D possibly corresponds to TRBD1 (6 bases). The CDR3 loop spans 14 amino acids. CDR1 and CDR2 from the germline V gene are MNHEY and SVGAGI. CDR3: CATDLGPRGDTQYF. CDR3 bases: TGTGCTACCGACCTCGGCCCCAGGGGAGATACGCAGTATTTT.

For this clone: One end of the junction fails to match germline, which may point to a read error. The rearrangement joins TRBV15 to TRBJ2-3; maybe TRBD1 (5 bases). There are 13 residues in the CDR3. Per germline, CDR1 LNHNV and CDR2 YYDKDF (reference sequence). CDR3 sequence: CATSRDRVGTKYF. CDR3 in DNA: TGTGCCACCAGCAGAGACAGGGTCGGTACGAAGTATTTT.

This chain connects TRBV7-2 to TRBJ2-1; no definite D call. Germline-derived CDR1 and CDR2 are SGHTA and FQGNSA. This CDR3 region has 13 residues. Trimming took off 5 bases at V and 1 base at J, with 6 bases between the two ends. CDR3 sequence: CASSQDSYNEQFF. CDR3 nucleotide sequence: TGTGCCAGCAGCCAGGATTCCTACAATGAGCAGTTCTTC.

This clone turned up a few times. This rearrangement joins TRBV5-5 to TRBJ1-5, with D perhaps TRBD1 (6 bases). Trimming took off 4 bases at V and 8 bases at J, with 16 bases between the two ends. Germline V gene lookup returns CDR1 SGHKS and CDR2 YYEKEE (reference sequence). The length of the CDR3 is 14 residues. The CDR3 DNA sequence: TGTGCCAGCAGCGGTCATACCAGGGGCGAGCCCCAGCATTTT. Protein sequence: CASSGHTRGEPQHF.

This clone has only one observation. This sequence joins TRBV5-1 and TRBJ2-3, with D tentatively TRBD2 (5 bases). Germline lookup yields CDR1 SGHRS and CDR2 YFSETQ. The CDR3 has 15 residues. V lost 0 bases to trimming and J lost 2 bases, with 10 bases between them. The CDR3 sequence: CASSLGLAPTDTQYF. The CDR3 region has the DNA TGCGCCAGCAGCTTGGGGTTAGCGCCCACAGATACGCAGTATTTT.

The V call is TRBV3-1 (or the pseudogene TRBV3-2), the J call TRBJ2-3; 10 nucleotides align to TRBD2. This CDR3 spans 17 amino acids. The trim removed 4 bases at V and 2 bases at J, leaving 9 bases unmatched. CDR1 LGHDT and CDR2 YNNKEL come from the germline V gene (reference sequence). The CDR3 DNA reads as TGTGCCAGCAGCCTCCATACTAGCGGGATACACACAGATACGCAGTATTTT. Translating gives CASSLHTSGIHTDTQYF.

The sample holds a few counts of this clone. The chain employs TRBV5-6 and TRBJ1-4; the match to TRBD1 covers 8 bases. CDR3 length equals 14 residues. The germline V gene encodes CDR1 SGHDT and CDR2 YYEEEE. Germline trimming cut 4 bases from V and 7 bases from J; bases unmatched to any gene: 6. For the CDR3, the DNA is TGTGCCAGCAGCCCCACAGGGGGAAGTGAAAAACTGTTTTTT. Translating it yields CASSPTGGSEKLFF.

The J gene is TRBJ2-1, the V gene TRBV6-2 or TRBV6-3; D unresolved. V lost 5 bases and J lost 8, with 10 bases in between. Looked up from germline, CDR1 is MNHEY and CDR2 is SVGEGT. This CDR3 spans 12 amino acids. This CDR3 is CASSLDLYEQFF. The CDR3 DNA follows: TGTGCCAGCAGTCTAGATCTCTATGAGCAGTTCTTC.

The table lists this clone with a count of one. J is TRBJ1-2 and V is TRBV3-1 (or the pseudogene TRBV3-2); no clear D gene. This CDR3 region has 15 residues. Germline V CDR1 and CDR2: LGHDT, YNNKEL (reference sequence). V lost 1 base to trimming and J lost 0 bases, with 9 bases between them. The CDR3 DNA follows: TGTGCCAGCAGCCAAGTAACAACAGCTAACTATGGCTACACCTTC. Protein sequence: CASSQVTTANYGYTF.

Remarks on this clone: Other DNA sequences in the same sample also yield this CDR3. This chain connects TRBV18 to TRBJ1-4; D ambiguous. CDR3 size: 13 residues. Trimming removed 3 bases at V and 8 bases at J, with 10 bases between. Per the germline V gene, CDR1 is KGHSH and CDR2 is LQKENI. The CDR3 is CASSPRRGEKLFF. The CDR3 DNA follows: TGTGCCAGCTCACCCCGTCGAGGGGAAAAACTGTTTTTT. Supplemented by reference TRBV18 and TRBJ1-4, the full variable domain reads NAGVMQNPRHLVRRRGQEARLRCSPMKGHSHVYWYRQLPEEGLKFMVYLQKENIIDESGMPKERFSAEFPKEGPSILRIQQVVRGDSAAYFCASSPRRGEKLFFGSGTQLSVL.

The chain is built from TRBV27 and TRBJ2-3; 7 nucleotides align to TRBD2. The CDR3 consists of 13 residues. Germline V gives CDR1 MNHEY, CDR2 SMNVEV (reference sequence). The ends lost 1 base at V and 14 bases at J; junction bases unmatched: 9. CDR3 DNA sequence: TGTGCCAGCAGTTTATTCTCAAAGCGGGAACTGTATTTT. Protein product: CASSLFSKRELYF.

This chain uses TRBV5-4 with TRBJ1-2; D is possibly TRBD1 (6 bases). V was shortened by 0 bases and J by 2 bases, with 8 bases between the two germline ends. CDR1 and CDR2 (germline): SGHNT, YYREEE (reference sequence). The CDR3 runs 14 residues. Written as DNA, the CDR3 is TGTGCCAGCAGCTTGGCCGGGACAAACTATGGCTACACCTTC. Its protein product is CASSLAGTNYGYTF. The full variable domain, with the rest looked up from reference TRBV5-4 and TRBJ1-2, is ETGVTQSPTHLIKTRGQQVTLRCSSQSGHNTVSWYQQALGQGPQFIFQYYREEENGRGNFPPRFSGLQFPNYSSELNVNALELDDSALYLCASSLAGTNYGYTFGSGTRLTVV.

The chain recombines TRBV2 with TRBJ2-1; 8 nucleotides align to TRBD2. After removal of 2 bases from V and 9 bases from J, the junction contained 12 bases not matched to a gene. Germline loops: CDR1 SNHLY, CDR2 FYNNEI. CDR3 length: 16 amino acids. CDR3 nucleotide sequence: TGTGCCAGCAGTGAAATACTAGCGGCTAAGAGAGGTGAGCAGTTCTTC. It is translated as CASSEILAAKRGEQFF.

The rearrangement joins TRBV29-1 to TRBJ1-1; D gene ambiguous. The CDR3 extends over 13 amino acids. V gave up 6 bases and J gave up 2 bases, with 13 bases separating them. Per the germline V gene, CDR1 is SQVTM and CDR2 is ANQGSEA. For the CDR3, the DNA is TGCAGCGTACACGGACTACTAAACACTGAAGCTTTCTTT. Amino acids: CSVHGLLNTEAFF.